The 24 T cell receptor beta chains reported below all come from one sample, sequenced in a study of cytomegalovirus exposure and HLA in healthy donors. Amplification used 60 Vbeta primers and 13 Jbeta primers. TCRdb's copy holds only in-frame clones and misses some; the assay was immunoSEQ multiplex PCR. The sample records about 160,000 clones, about four fifths being singletons. The sequenced material came from PBMCs. The receptor source for this set is a woman aged 45 to 65 in good health and CMV-seronegative.

This chain connects TRBV29-1 to TRBJ1-2; a possible D gene is TRBD1 (6 bases). The germline V and J ends were trimmed by 4 bases and 5 bases, with 17 bases remaining between them. The CDR3 consists of 14 residues. Germline CDR1 is SQVTM and CDR2 is ANQGSEA. The CDR3 coding sequence is TGCAGCGTTGCCAGGCAGGGGAGTTCATATGGCTACACCTTC. This encodes CSVARQGSSYGYTF.

This clone was counted only a few times. The chain links TRBV19 to TRBJ1-1, with D uncertain. Germline lookup yields CDR1 LNHDA and CDR2 SQIVND (reference sequence). Trimming left V 6 bases short and J 1 base short, with 9 bases between. The CDR3 runs to 13 residues. The DNA of the CDR3 is TGTGCCAGTAGAGCGGGAAGGAACACTGAAGCTTTCTTT. Amino acid sequence: CASRAGRNTEAFF.

V and J are TRBV28 and TRBJ2-3, with D perhaps matching TRBD2 (5 bases). The CDR3 is made up of 14 amino acids. Germline V gene data show CDR1 as MDHEN and CDR2 as SYDVKM. Trimming shortened V by 8 bases and J by 4 bases, and 16 bases separated the two germline ends. This chain's CDR3 is CASRSVRSSDTQYF. The CDR3 DNA follows: TGTGCCAGCCGTAGCGTCCGATCATCAGATACGCAGTATTTT.

The genes are TRBV4-3 and TRBJ2-3; a possible D gene is TRBD2 (5 bases). The CDR3 contains 14 residues. The V gene's germline CDR1 is LGHNA and CDR2 YSLEER. V was pared by 4 bases and J by 2 bases, with 10 bases between. The CDR3 nucleotides are TGCGCCAGCAGCCTAAGCGGAATCACAGATACGCAGTATTTT. It yields the protein CASSLSGITDTQYF.

Only a few counts were recorded for this clone. The chain is built from TRBV28 and TRBJ1-2; no clear D gene. This CDR3 has 14 residues. The V and J ends lost 2 bases and 4 bases respectively, with 11 bases between them. Germline CDR1 is MDHEN and CDR2 is SYDVKM. This CDR3 is CASSLRGSSYGYTF. As DNA, the CDR3 is TGTGCCAGCAGTTTACGCGGCAGCTCCTATGGCTACACCTTC.

This clone has just a few counts. Sequence at one end of the junction differs from germline and may be a read error. The chain links TRBV5-1 to TRBJ2-7; D gene ambiguous. The V gene's germline CDR1 is SGHRS and CDR2 YFSETQ. The CDR3 length is 11 residues. The CDR3 protein is CASSFSHEQYF. The DNA for the CDR3 is TGCGCCAGCAGCTTCTCCCACGAGCAGTACTTC.

The CDR3 nucleotides read TGTGCCTGGAGTGTACCCGGGACACGAGCTCGGGGAGTCTACGAGCAGTACTTC. It translates to CAWSVPGTRARGVYEQYF. The gene calls are TRBV30 and TRBJ2-7, with D possibly matching TRBD1 (6 bases). The CDR3 extends over 18 amino acids. V was clipped by 0 bases and J by 3 bases, with 24 bases between them. Germline V gene data show CDR1 as GTSNPN and CDR2 as SVGIG (reference sequence).

As DNA, the CDR3 is TGTGCCAGCAGCCAAGGGCGGGGGGCATCCACAGATACGCAGTATTTT. It translates to CASSQGRGASTDTQYF. The V call is TRBV9, the J call TRBJ2-3; TRBD2 matches 8 bases. The ends lost 4 bases at V and 2 bases at J; junction bases unmatched: 9. This CDR3 has 16 amino acids. Germline V gene sequence: CDR1 SGDLS, CDR2 YYNGEE.

Note on this clone: The junction and the germline gene differ at one end; a read error may be behind it. This chain uses TRBV7-9 with TRBJ2-4; TRBD1 matches 7 bases. CDR3 length: 14 amino acids. Germline CDR1 reads SEHNR; CDR2 reads FQNEAQ (reference sequence). The CDR3 sequence is CSSSWDSGLNIQYF. The CDR3 bases are TGTTCCAGCAGCTGGGACAGCGGTTTAAACATTCAGTACTTC.

V usage is TRBV18 and J usage is TRBJ2-3, with no clear D. The CDR3 spans 15 residues. CDR1 and CDR2 from the germline V gene are KGHSH and LQKENI. V was trimmed by 1 base and J by 0 bases, leaving 8 bases between them. The CDR3 is CASSPLEKSTDTQYF. CDR3 in DNA: TGTGCCAGCTCACCACTAGAGAAAAGCACAGATACGCAGTATTTT.

In this sample, this clone turned up once. The rearrangement uses TRBV28 and TRBJ2-7; 10 bases are shared with TRBD1. V lost 5 bases to trimming and J lost 6 bases; unmatched junction nucleotides: 4. The CDR3 has 13 amino acids. Germline loops: CDR1 MDHEN, CDR2 SYDVKM. The CDR3 region has the DNA TGTGCCAGCAGTGGACAGGGGGTAAGCGAGCAGTACTTC. This codes for CASSGQGVSEQYF.

The chain combines TRBV4-1 with TRBJ2-1; tentatively, D is TRBD1 (7 bases). Germline loops: CDR1 MGHRA, CDR2 YSYEKL. This CDR3 has 15 residues. V shed 5 bases and J shed 4 bases, with 15 bases lying between them. DNA for the CDR3: TGCGCCAGCAGCAAAGGCGGGACAGTTTACAATGAGCAGTTCTTC. It encodes CASSKGGTVYNEQFF.

The gene calls are TRBV6-1 and TRBJ2-3, with D possibly being TRBD1 (6 bases). The CDR3 length is 13 residues. V lost 7 bases to trimming and J lost 2 bases, with 10 bases between them. Germline-derived CDR1 and CDR2 are MNHNS and SASEGT. The CDR3 is CASKQGDTDTQYF. CDR3 in DNA: TGTGCCAGCAAACAGGGAGACACAGATACGCAGTATTTT.

The chain recombines TRBV2 with TRBJ1-5; TRBD1 might be the D (6 bases). Trimming cost V 6 bases and J 0 bases, with 12 bases left between them. Looked up from germline, CDR1 is SNHLY and CDR2 is FYNNEI. The CDR3 sequence is 15 residues long. In nucleotides, the CDR3 is TGTGCCAGCAGAAATAGGGGGAATAGCAATCAGCCCCAGCATTTT. This gives the protein CASRNRGNSNQPQHF.

V usage is TRBV7-2 and J usage is TRBJ2-7; the match to TRBD1 covers 8 bases. J gave up 4 bases and V 4 bases, and 3 bases lay outside the gene matches. CDR3 length: 13 residues. The germline V gene has CDR1 SGHTA and CDR2 FQGNSA. The CDR3 sequence is CASSWDRLYEQYF. The CDR3 DNA sequence: TGTGCCAGCAGCTGGGACAGGCTTTACGAGCAGTACTTC.

The chain combines TRBV5-5 with TRBJ2-2; TRBD1 agrees at 11 bases. V gave up 3 bases and J gave up 5 bases; unmatched junction bases: 3. Looked up from germline, CDR1 is SGHKS and CDR2 is YYEKEE (reference sequence). The CDR3 extends over 15 amino acids. CDR3 DNA: TGTGCCAGCAGCTGGGGGACAGGGGGTACCGGGGAGCTGTTTTTT. Protein sequence: CASSWGTGGTGELFF.

This clone was recorded only once. The genes are TRBV19 and TRBJ2-5; D perhaps matches TRBD2 (6 bases). The length of the CDR3 is 16 residues. CDR1 is LNHDA, CDR2 SQIVND, per germline (reference sequence). Trimming left V 1 base short and J 5 bases short, with 17 bases between. CDR3 nucleotides: TGTGCCAGTAGTATAGCCGCCGGGACTCTCGGTGAGACCCAGTACTTC. It yields the protein CASSIAAGTLGETQYF. Complete variable domain (other parts from reference TRBV19 and TRBJ2-5): DGGITQSPKYLFRKEGQNVTLSCEQNLNHDAMYWYRQDPGQGLRLIYYSQIVNDFQKGDIAEGYSVSREKKESFPLTVTSAQKNPTAFYLCASSIAAGTLGETQYFGPGTRLLVL.

The chain links TRBV10-1 to TRBJ2-2, with 9 bases aligning to TRBD1. This CDR3 region has 13 residues. With V trimmed by 6 bases and J by 5 bases, 1 base remained unmatched. The V gene's germline CDR1 is WNHNN and CDR2 SYGVQD (reference sequence). The CDR3 nucleotides are TGCGCCAGCAGCGGGACAGGGACCGGGGAGCTGTTTTTT. This gives the protein CASSGTGTGELFF.

This clone was detected once. The chain links TRBV7-2 to TRBJ2-7, with TRBD2 identical over 10 bases. The DNA end is more similar to TRBJ2-1, so the J call may be wrong. CDR3 length equals 17 residues. Germline-derived CDR1 and CDR2 are SGHTA and FQGNSA. In DNA form, the CDR3 reads TGTGCCAGCAGCTTATTGGCGGCTAGCGGGGGCCACAATGAGCAGTTCTTC. Its protein product is CASSLLAASGGHNEQFF.

This chain joins TRBV28 and TRBJ2-7, with 7 bases matching TRBD1. CDR1 and CDR2 from the germline V gene are MDHEN and SYDVKM. The CDR3 consists of 15 residues. V gave up 6 bases and J gave up 0 bases; unmatched junction bases: 8. In DNA form, the CDR3 reads TGTGCCAGCAGCTACCGGGACAGAGCCTCCTACGAGCAGTACTTC. Translation gives CASSYRDRASYEQYF.

CDR3 sequence reads: CASSQVERETEAFF. CDR3 nucleotides: TGTGCCAGCAGTCAGGTTGAAAGAGAGACTGAAGCTTTCTTT. The genes are TRBV6-1 and TRBJ1-1; D is uncertain. The CDR3 spans 14 residues. Germline V gene sequence: CDR1 MNHNS, CDR2 SASEGT. Trimming cost V 5 bases and J 5 bases, with 15 bases left between them.

The V call is TRBV28, the J call TRBJ2-7; 9 bases align to TRBD1. This CDR3 is built from 15 residues. The germline V gene encodes CDR1 MDHEN and CDR2 SYDVKM. Trimming took 5 bases from V and 1 from J; bases not matched to a gene: 6. The CDR3 sequence: CASSPGTGISYEQYF. CDR3 sequence (DNA): TGTGCCAGCAGTCCCGGGACAGGGATATCCTACGAGCAGTACTTC.

The rearrangement joins TRBV28 to TRBJ1-2; 9 bases are shared with TRBD1. The CDR3 spans 17 residues. Trimming removed 4 bases from V and 8 bases from J; junction bases left unmatched: 17. The germline V gene encodes CDR1 MDHEN and CDR2 SYDVKM. The CDR3 sequence: CASSSNTGTGKRGGYTF. CDR3 coding DNA: TGTGCCAGCAGTTCGAACACTGGGACAGGGAAACGGGGCGGCTACACCTTC.

The V gene is TRBV28, the J gene TRBJ2-2; D unresolved. This CDR3 region has 12 residues. Trimming stripped 2 bases from V and 6 bases from J, with 4 bases between. Germline lookup yields CDR1 MDHEN and CDR2 SYDVKM. CDR3 nucleotides: TGTGCCAGCAGTTTAACGGCCGGGGAGCTGTTTTTT. Translated: CASSLTAGELFF. Supplemented by reference TRBV28 and TRBJ2-2, the full variable domain reads DVKVTQSSRYLVKRTGEKVFLECVQDMDHENMFWYRQDPGLGLRLIYFSYDVKMKEKGDIPEGYSVSREKKERFSLILESASTNQTSMYLCASSLTAGELFFGEGSRLTVL.